A selection of T cell receptor beta chains follows, all from one sample in a study of shared clonotypes between healthy human individuals. Method: immunoSEQ multiplex PCR; TCRdb's copy keeps in-frame clones and lacks some. The top ten clones hold about 1.1% of a sample with millions of clones, 85% to 95% of them seen once. The specimen sequenced was naive CD8+ T cells sorted from blood. The source of these receptors is a man in his late teens or twenties in good health. CDR3s include the opening cysteine and the closing phenylalanine or tryptophan. The order of the fields is D gene, J gene, clone size, CDR3 length, V gene, CDR3 DNA, CDR3 protein. A D gene is named only where the DNA matches it firmly. Size is stated for part of the rows, as once, few or many counts, or as a class when the clone is expanded.

TRBD1	TRBJ2-7	-	15	TRBV4-1	TGCGCCAGCAGCCAAGAGAGGACAGGGGCCTACGAGCAGTACTTC	CASSQERTGAYEQYF
-	TRBJ2-7	once	14	TRBV9	TGTGCCAGCAGCGTAGAGGATAGAATCAACGAGCAGTACTTC	CASSVEDRINEQYF
-	TRBJ2-7	-	12	TRBV7-8	TGTGCCAGCAGCCCAGCCTCCTACGAGCAGTACTTC	CASSPASYEQYF
-	TRBJ1-1	-	14	TRBV11-2	TGTGCCAGCAGCTTAGGGCCCGGGGCTTTTGAAGCTTTCTTT	CASSLGPGAFEAFF
TRBD1	TRBJ1-2	-	14	TRBV4-3	TGCGCCAGCAGCTACGGGACAGGGTCGTATGGCTACACCTTC	CASSYGTGSYGYTF
-	TRBJ2-1	-	12	TRBV6-5	TGTGCCAGCAGTTACGTATTCGGTGAGCAGTTCTTC	CASSYVFGEQFF
TRBD2	TRBJ2-1	-	14	TRBV28	TGTGCCAGCAGTCCGGGACTAGCGGGGGGGCCGGGATTCTTC	CASSPGLAGGPGFF
-	TRBJ2-3	-	13	TRBV9	TGTGCCAGCAGCGTAGGCCTACACGATACGCAGTATTTT	CASSVGLHDTQYF
TRBD1	TRBJ1-1	-	15	TRBV5-5	TGTGCCAGCAGCCCGGGACAGGGAGGGGTGACTGAAGCTTTCTTT	CASSPGQGGVTEAFF
TRBD1	TRBJ2-1	-	14	TRBV29-1	TGCAGCGCGGAGACGGGACAGCTCTACAATGAGCAGTTCTTC	CSAETGQLYNEQFF
-	TRBJ2-5	once	14	TRBV6-5	TGTGCCAGCAGCCCGGAGGGGGCGGAAGAGACCCAGTACTTC	CASSPEGAEETQYF
-	TRBJ1-6	once	18	TRBV10-2	TGCGCCAGCAGTGACATTGTGGCAGGGAGCTCCTATAATTCACCCCTCCACTTT	CASSDIVAGSSYNSPLHF
-	TRBJ2-2	-	15	TRBV7-9	TGTGCCAGCAGCTCCGACGCTTATGGAACCGGGGAGCTGTTTTTT	CASSSDAYGTGELFF
-	TRBJ1-4	once	13	TRBV7-9	TGTGCCAGCAGCAGGGGAGGTCGGGAAAAACTGTTTTTT	CASSRGGREKLFF
TRBD1	TRBJ1-2	-	13	TRBV6-5	TGTGCCAGCAGTCCGGACAGGGGCTATGGCTACACCTTC	CASSPDRGYGYTF
TRBD1	TRBJ2-1	once	14	TRBV9	TGTGCCAGCAGCGTAGGACAGGGACACTATGAGCAGTTCTTC	CASSVGQGHYEQFF
-	TRBJ2-7	once	13	TRBV15	TGTGCCACCAGCACCCCAGGGTACCACGAGCAGTACTTC	CATSTPGYHEQYF
TRBD1	TRBJ1-1	-	15	TRBV4-1	TGCGCCAGCAGCCAAGACAGGGGGGGTGGCACTGAAGCTTTCTTT	CASSQDRGGGTEAFF
-	TRBJ2-7	once	15	TRBV28	TGTGCCAGCAGCACAACTTCAGGGTTTCCCTACGAGCAGTACTTC	CASSTTSGFPYEQYF
-	TRBJ1-5	-	15	TRBV6-1	TGTGCCAGCTGGCCGGGACCCGGTGCCAATCAGCCCCAGCATTTT	CASWPGPGANQPQHF
TRBD2	TRBJ2-5	-	17	TRBV10-2	TGCGCCAGCCGTGAGGGGACTGCAGCGGGGGGTTTAGAGACCCAGTACTTC	CASREGTAAGGLETQYF
TRBD2	TRBJ2-5	-	17	TRBV18	TGTGCCAGCTCACCACCGAAGGGACTAGCGGGAGGAGAGACCCAGTACTTC	CASSPPKGLAGGETQYF
-	TRBJ2-7	-	12	TRBV6-6	TGTGCCAGTGGAGAGGCCGCCTACGAGCAGTACTTC	CASGEAAYEQYF
TRBD1	TRBJ1-6	-	14	TRBV28	TGTGCCACCCAGGGGGCAGTCAATAATTCACCCCTCCACTTT	CATQGAVNNSPLHF
TRBD1	TRBJ2-7	few	12	TRBV5-1	TGCGCCAGCAGCTTGACAGGGGTCGAGCAGTACTTC	CASSLTGVEQYF
-	TRBJ2-1	-	15	TRBV11-2	TGTGCCAGCAGCTTTCTAGCTAGGGGGAGAAATGAGCAGTTCTTC	CASSFLARGRNEQFF
-	TRBJ2-7	-	15	TRBV4-3	TGCGCCAGCAGCCAGGGGTTAGCGGATCACTACGAGCAGTACTTC	CASSQGLADHYEQYF
TRBD1	TRBJ2-7	-	14	TRBV27	TGTGCCAGCAGTTTAGGGCAGGGGGCCCACGAGCAGTACTTC	CASSLGQGAHEQYF
-	TRBJ1-1	-	12	TRBV6-1	TGTGCCAGCAGTGAGTGGGTCACTGAAGCTTTCTTT	CASSEWVTEAFF
TRBD2	TRBJ2-7	once	13	TRBV30	TGTGCCTGGAGTCAAGTGGGGGGGAGCGAGCAGTACTTC	CAWSQVGGSEQYF
-	TRBJ2-7	-	13	TRBV27	TGTGCCAGCAGTTTAGCAGGGTCGGCCGAGCAGTACTTC	CASSLAGSAEQYF
TRBD2	TRBJ2-5	-	16	TRBV5-1	TGCGCCAGCAGCTTGGAGCTAGCGGGTTTTCAAGAGACCCAGTACTTC	CASSLELAGFQETQYF
-	TRBJ2-7	-	14	TRBV11-2	TGTGCCAGCAGCTTAGGGCAGGATCTGGGCGAGCAGTACTTC	CASSLGQDLGEQYF
-	TRBJ2-2	-	16	TRBV4-2	TGTGCCAGCAGCCACCCCTTCGAGACTGGCGCCGGGGAGCTGTTTTTT	CASSHPFETGAGELFF
-	TRBJ1-3	once	13	TRBV19	TGTGCCACCTTCCGGGACACTGGAAACACCATATATTTT	CATFRDTGNTIYF
-	TRBJ2-3	-	14	TRBV30	TGTGCCTGGAGTGTAACAGGGTGGACAGATACGCAGTATTTT	CAWSVTGWTDTQYF
-	TRBJ2-1	-	13	TRBV11-2	TGTGCCAGCAGCTTAGCCGGGAGCAATGAGCAGTTCTTC	CASSLAGSNEQFF
TRBD2	TRBJ2-7	-	14	TRBV11-2	TGTGCCAGCAGCCTTAGCGGGAGGCCCTACGAGCAGTACTTC	CASSLSGRPYEQYF
-	TRBJ2-2	-	17	TRBV4-3	TGCGCCAGCAGCCAAGATCCGGGGAGCGGGAACACCGGGGAGCTGTTTTTT	CASSQDPGSGNTGELFF
TRBD2	TRBJ2-5	-	15	TRBV13	TGTGCCAGCAGCGAGTTCGGGGGGTCAAGGGAGACCCAGTACTTC	CASSEFGGSRETQYF
-	TRBJ2-1	-	15	TRBV13	TGTGCCAGCAGCTTATTGGGGGGCGGGTTCAATGAGCAGTTCTTC	CASSLLGGGFNEQFF
-	TRBJ2-7	-	12	TRBV9	TGTGCCAGCAGCGTAGCTGGGACCGTGCTGTACTTC	CASSVAGTVLYF
TRBD1	TRBJ1-1	-	18	TRBV19	TGTGCCAGTACCTTTCGAGAATCTTGGACAGGCTTGAACACTGAAGCTTTCTTT	CASTFRESWTGLNTEAFF